The T cell receptor (beta chain) described here comes from a study of blood T cell repertoires in COVID-19. In the authors' workflow: Estimation of nucleated cell counts relied on the amplification of reference gene primers. Some clones are missing from TCRdb's copy, which holds only in-frame ones; the method was immunoSEQ multiplex PCR. V and J calls and clone size come straight from that table; D and trimming were deduced from the DNA. The table lists around 80,000 clones, 80% to 90% of them singletons. V was cut by 7 bases and J by 4 bases, with 11 bases left in between. Germline CDR1 and CDR2: SNHLY and FYNNEI. This CDR3 region has 12 residues.

The source is a woman of 80 years or more with acute or convalescent COVID-19. The sequencing input was peripheral blood. V gene TRBV2 combines with J gene TRBJ2-7; a possible D gene is TRBD2 (6 bases). CDR3 nucleotide sequence: TGTGCCAGCACGGGGGTTGGGTACGAGCAGTACTTC. This gives the protein CASTGVGYEQYF. The full variable domain, in which reference TRBV2 and TRBJ2-7 provide the parts outside the CDR3, is EPEVTQTPSHQVTQMGQEVILRCVPISNHLYFYWYRQILGQKVEFLVSFYNNEISEKSEIFDDQFSVERPDGSNFTLKIRSTKLEDSAMYFCASTGVGYEQYFGPGTRLTVT.